This TCR beta chain came from a study of T cells in Graves' hyperthyroidism and ophthalmopathy. Study results and limitations: Most thyroid clonotypes expanded above 0.001 appeared in blood too.

As regards this clonotype: Its matching antigen is unknown.

Clinical Activity Scores of at least 3, NOSPECS grades of at least 4 and durations under 3 months characterized ophthalmopathy patients. Clinicians diagnosed patients from clinical symptoms, serum thyroxine and TRAb, thyroid ultrasound and orbital computed tomography. Cells are PBMCs isolated from over 7.5 ml of fresh blood. Regions amplified from RNA transcripts were the TCR beta CDR3 regions. With the HTBI primer set, the TCR CDR3 went through a first round of RT-PCR. TCRdb fed the multiplex PCR reads into MiXCR, producing one record per CDR3 protein. Here the sample spans about 600,000 distinct CDR3 sequences, over 12% being singletons. Trimming took off 8 bases at V and 5 bases at J, with 17 bases between the two ends. The CDR3 runs 14 residues. Germline CDR1 reads MNHNS; CDR2 reads SASEGT.

The chain has TRBV6-1 and TRBJ2-3, with D possibly being TRBD2 (6 bases). The clonotype comes from a woman under 30 with Graves' ophthalmopathy. Sequencing input: blood. The CDR3 is CASSESGEGDTQYF. The CDR3 DNA reads as TGTGCCAGCTCCGAATCGGGAGAGGGAGATACGCAGTATTTT.